This TCR beta chain was sequenced for a study of blood T cells in healthy people across ages. The CDR3 sequence is 15 residues long. CDR1 and CDR2 (germline): LGHDT, YNNKEL (reference sequence). Trimming removed 2 bases from V and 0 bases from J, with 8 bases in between. Combining a sample-barcoded 5' primer with a J-beta primer mix, a second PCR ran for about 7 to 12 cycles. TCRdb re-derived calls from the 5' RACE reads in MiXCR, one entry per CDR3 protein. The table shows 650,000 to 800,000 distinct CDR3 sequences, with under 45% occurring only once. Study outcomes and limitations: TCR beta diversity correlated strongly with naive T cell percentage. Per million T cells, TCR beta diversity dropped roughly linearly as age increased.

Per sample, no less than 5 micrograms of total RNA were extracted. This clonotype was seen a handful of times. The antigen is not known. The chain is built from TRBV3-1 and TRBJ1-5; D gene ambiguous. What was sequenced was blood. The receptor comes from a man between 60 and 75 years old in good health. CDR3 coding DNA: TGTGCCAGCAGCCAATATGGCCATAGCAATCAGCCCCAGCATTTT. Translation: CASSQYGHSNQPQHF.